This T cell receptor (beta chain) was retrieved from a study of early T cells in non-severe SARS-CoV-2 infection. At the level of the study: Chains from this unsorted whole-blood bulk RNA could not be paired. Whole-study results and caveats: Clonotype matching in VDJdb favored anti-spike CD8 responses and did not capture private and CD4 specificities.

Each cDNA molecule carried a unique molecular identifier. TCRdb re-called the 5' RACE reads with MiXCR, one entry per CDR3 protein. The sample holds tens of thousands of distinct CDR3 sequences, over 5% seen once. Trimming took 3 bases from V and 7 from J, leaving 16 bases between them. CDR1 is WSHSY and CDR2 is SAAADI in the germline V gene. This CDR3 is built from 15 residues. This clonotype was detected a few times. Antigen unknown. This TCR came from an adult who was a healthcare worker with PCR-confirmed SARS-CoV-2 infection or an uninfected control (not recorded which). The chain employs TRBV10-2 and TRBJ1-5; TRBD1 is a possible D gene (5 bases). Sequenced input: whole blood. The CDR3 loop is CASSDVTGSDQPQHF. The CDR3 coding sequence is TGCGCCAGCAGTGATGTTACAGGATCTGACCAGCCCCAGCATTTT.